The rows below give T cell receptor beta chains drawn from one sample of a study of OX40 agonist ivuxolimab in advanced cancers. The table came from immunoSEQ multiplex PCR; TCRdb's copy has only in-frame clones and leaves some out. This table holds 55,000 to 95,000 clones, about 91% found once. The starting material was CD4+ or CD8+ T cells sorted from blood, obtained in a trial of the OX40 agonist ivuxolimab. The receptor set was obtained from an adult with an advanced solid tumor such as melanoma, head and neck, liver or kidney cancer. CDR3s include the opening cysteine and the closing phenylalanine or tryptophan. Fields, in order: D gene, V gene, clone size, J gene, CDR3 DNA, CDR3 protein. The D gene is left open where the match is weak. The size of a clone is reported for some rows only, either as once, few or many, or as a class for expanded clones.

D gene: NA
V gene: TRBV5-4
clone size: NA
J gene: TRBJ2-5
CDR3 DNA: TGTGCCAGCAGCTTTTCGGTCGGGGAAGAGACCCAGTACTTC
CDR3 protein: CASSFSVGEETQYF

D gene: TRBD1
V gene: TRBV4-1
clone size: NA
J gene: TRBJ2-7
CDR3 DNA: TGCGCCAGCAGCCAAGGCAGGGGGATCTACGAGCAGTACTTC
CDR3 protein: CASSQGRGIYEQYF

D gene: NA
V gene: TRBV30
clone size: NA
J gene: TRBJ2-6
CDR3 DNA: TGTGCCTGGGCCCGCTCTGGGGCCAACGTCCTGACTTTC
CDR3 protein: CAWARSGANVLTF

D gene: TRBD2
V gene: TRBV27
clone size: NA
J gene: TRBJ2-7
CDR3 DNA: TGTGCCAGCAGTTCTCGGACTAGCGGGAGTTACGAGCAGTACTTC
CDR3 protein: CASSSRTSGSYEQYF

D gene: TRBD2
V gene: TRBV28
clone size: few
J gene: TRBJ2-1
CDR3 DNA: TGTGCCAGCAGTCCTGTCAGAGGAGCGGGAGAAAAAGAGCAGTTCTTC
CDR3 protein: CASSPVRGAGEKEQFF

D gene: NA
V gene: TRBV9
clone size: NA
J gene: TRBJ2-2
CDR3 DNA: TGTGCCAGCAGCCCCGGGACAATGAACACCGGGGAGCTGTTTTTT
CDR3 protein: CASSPGTMNTGELFF

D gene: NA
V gene: TRBV6-5
clone size: NA
J gene: TRBJ2-2
CDR3 DNA: TGTGCCAGCAGTTACGGTCAGGGTAACACCGGGGAGCTGTTTTTT
CDR3 protein: CASSYGQGNTGELFF

D gene: NA
V gene: TRBV19
clone size: NA
J gene: TRBJ1-1
CDR3 DNA: TGTGCCAGTAGTATGGCACAGGGAAACACTGAAGCTTTCTTT
CDR3 protein: CASSMAQGNTEAFF

D gene: NA
V gene: TRBV2
clone size: NA
J gene: TRBJ2-7
CDR3 DNA: TGTGCCAGCAGGACGGACAGCGTTGACGAGCAGTACTTC
CDR3 protein: CASRTDSVDEQYF

D gene: TRBD2
V gene: TRBV7-8
clone size: NA
J gene: TRBJ2-3
CDR3 DNA: TGTGCCAGCAGCTCGAAGGGACTAGCGGGAGCAGGCTCGCAGTATTTT
CDR3 protein: CASSSKGLAGAGSQYF